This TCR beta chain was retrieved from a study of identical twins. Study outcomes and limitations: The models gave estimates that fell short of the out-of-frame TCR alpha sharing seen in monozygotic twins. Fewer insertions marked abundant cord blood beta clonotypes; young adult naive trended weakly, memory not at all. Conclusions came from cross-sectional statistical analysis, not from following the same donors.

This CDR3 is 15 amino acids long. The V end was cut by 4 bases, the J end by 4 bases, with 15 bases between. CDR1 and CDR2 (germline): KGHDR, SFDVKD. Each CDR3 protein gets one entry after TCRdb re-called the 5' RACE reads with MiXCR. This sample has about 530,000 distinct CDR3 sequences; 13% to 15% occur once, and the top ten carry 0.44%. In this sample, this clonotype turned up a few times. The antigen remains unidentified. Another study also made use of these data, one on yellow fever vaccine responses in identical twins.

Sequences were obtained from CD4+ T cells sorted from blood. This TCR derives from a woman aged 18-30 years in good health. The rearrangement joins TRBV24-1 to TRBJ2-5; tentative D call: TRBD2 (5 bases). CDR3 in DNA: TGTGCCACCAGTGAAAGAGGGATCGCCGGAGAGACCCAGTACTTC. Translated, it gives CATSERGIAGETQYF.